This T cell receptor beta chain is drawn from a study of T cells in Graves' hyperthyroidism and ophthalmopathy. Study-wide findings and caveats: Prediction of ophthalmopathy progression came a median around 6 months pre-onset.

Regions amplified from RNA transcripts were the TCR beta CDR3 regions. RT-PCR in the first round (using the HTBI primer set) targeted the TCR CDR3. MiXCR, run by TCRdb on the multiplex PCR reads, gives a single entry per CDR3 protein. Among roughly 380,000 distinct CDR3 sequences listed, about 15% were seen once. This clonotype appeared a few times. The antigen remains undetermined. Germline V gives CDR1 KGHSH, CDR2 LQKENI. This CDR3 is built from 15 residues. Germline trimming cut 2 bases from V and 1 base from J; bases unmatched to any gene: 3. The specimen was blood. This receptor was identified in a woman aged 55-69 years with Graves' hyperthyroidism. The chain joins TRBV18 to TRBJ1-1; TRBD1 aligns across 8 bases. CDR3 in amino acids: CASSPGQGENTEAFF. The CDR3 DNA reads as TGTGCCAGCTCACCAGGACAGGGTGAGAACACTGAAGCTTTCTTT.